A single TCR beta chain is shown here with its context. Its antigen is unidentified. These data are taken from a study of cytotoxic CD8 clonotypes in ibrutinib-treated CLL. Study results and limitations: Clonality increased at ibrutinib response, then returned toward baseline at progression.

TCRdb keeps only in-frame clones here, not all; method: immunoSEQ multiplex PCR. The table shows about 150,000 clones, with around three quarters occurring only once. Sequenced here: PBMCs, sampled after 12 months of ibrutinib treatment. This clonotype was obtained from a human donor with chronic lymphocytic leukemia.

As DNA, the CDR3 is TGTGCCAGCAGCCAAGAAGCGGGAGATAGGACAGATACGCAGTATTTT. Amino acids: CASSQEAGDRTDTQYF. The genes are TRBV4-2 and TRBJ2-3; TRBD2 aligns across 8 bases. Germline V gives CDR1 LGHNA, CDR2 YNFKEQ. This CDR3 region has 16 residues. V lost 0 bases and J lost 3; bases outside the gene matches: 5.